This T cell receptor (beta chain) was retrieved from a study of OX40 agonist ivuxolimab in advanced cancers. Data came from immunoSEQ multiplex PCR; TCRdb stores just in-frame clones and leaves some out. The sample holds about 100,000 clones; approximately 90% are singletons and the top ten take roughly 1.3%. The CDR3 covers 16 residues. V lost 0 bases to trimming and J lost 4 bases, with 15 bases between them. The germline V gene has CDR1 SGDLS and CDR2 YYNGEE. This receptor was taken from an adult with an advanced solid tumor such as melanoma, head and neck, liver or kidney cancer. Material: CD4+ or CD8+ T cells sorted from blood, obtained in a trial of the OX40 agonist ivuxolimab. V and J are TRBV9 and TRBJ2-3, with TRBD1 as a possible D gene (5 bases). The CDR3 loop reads CASSVGQGRVADTQYF. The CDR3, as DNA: TGTGCCAGCAGCGTAGGCCAGGGAAGGGTAGCAGATACGCAGTATTTT. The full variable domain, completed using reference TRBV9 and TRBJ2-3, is DSGVTQTPKHLITATGQRVTLRCSPRSGDLSVYWYQQSLDQGLQFLIQYYNGEERAKGNILERFSAQQFPDLHSELNLSSLELGDSALYFCASSVGQGRVADTQYFGPGTRLTVL.